These 4 T cell receptor beta chains came from one sample sequenced in a study of shared clonotypes between healthy human individuals. Sequenced by immunoSEQ multiplex PCR; TCRdb stores in-frame clones only, minus some. Here the sample spans 550,000 to 700,000 clones, 73% being singletons. The sequencing sample was made of memory CD4+ T cells sorted from blood. The sample's subset: CD45RA-negative fraction. The receptors were gathered from a woman younger than 45 in good health.

This sequence joins TRBV27 and TRBJ2-7; 8 bases line up with TRBD1. The CDR3 is 15 amino acids. The germline gives CDR1 MNHEY, CDR2 SMNVEV (reference sequence). The V and J ends lost 5 bases and 9 bases, in that order; junction bases with no gene match: 15. The CDR3 spells CASSRWDRTQRRQYF. CDR3 coding DNA: TGTGCCAGCAGTCGGTGGGACAGGACACAAAGGCGGCAGTACTTC.

This clone was observed a few times. The chain links TRBV2 to TRBJ1-1; 9 positions match TRBD1. The CDR3 is made up of 15 amino acids. Per the germline V gene, CDR1 is SNHLY and CDR2 is FYNNEI. Germline trimming cut 3 bases from V and 1 base from J; bases unmatched to any gene: 3. CDR3 DNA sequence: TGTGCCAGCAGTGAGATGGGACAGGGGAACACTGAAGCTTTCTTT. This encodes CASSEMGQGNTEAFF.

The chain employs TRBV29-1 and TRBJ2-7, with 8 bases lining up with TRBD2. From germline, CDR1 is SQVTM and CDR2 ANQGSEA. J gave up 1 base and V 5 bases, and 10 bases lay outside the gene matches. This CDR3 region has 15 residues. This chain's CDR3 is CSVSYQLAESYEQYF. DNA for the CDR3: TGCAGCGTTTCCTACCAACTAGCGGAATCCTACGAGCAGTACTTC.

Only a few counts were recorded for this clone. J is TRBJ2-7 and V is TRBV27, with 10 nucleotides matching TRBD1. Germline loops: CDR1 MNHEY, CDR2 SMNVEV (reference sequence). V was clipped by 5 bases and J by 3 bases; unmatched bases: 4. CDR3 length: 14 amino acids. Here the CDR3 reads CASSKTGGGYEQYF. In DNA form, the CDR3 reads TGTGCCAGCAGTAAGACAGGGGGCGGCTACGAGCAGTACTTC.